The T cell receptor (beta chain) under discussion was sequenced for a study of cytotoxic CD8 clonotypes in ibrutinib-treated CLL. This CDR3 is 15 amino acids long. The V gene lost 0 bases and the J gene lost 2 bases, with 10 bases spanning the gap. Germline CDR1 reads SGHRS; CDR2 reads YFSETQ. Only in-frame clones appear in the TCRdb table, and some are missing; sequencing was by immunoSEQ multiplex PCR. The repertoire includes approximately 340,000 clones, around 66% of them detected once, and under 8% sits in the top ten. The receptor was isolated from a human donor with chronic lymphocytic leukemia. The rearrangement uses TRBV5-1 and TRBJ2-3; D not certain. The source material was PBMCs, sampled after 36 months of ibrutinib treatment. The CDR3 DNA is TGCGCCAGCAGCTTGGTAGTCAGAAACACAGATACGCAGTATTTT. Encoded protein: CASSLVVRNTDTQYF.